What follows are 9 T cell receptor beta chains derived from one specimen sequenced in a study of early T cells in non-severe SARS-CoV-2 infection listed by TCRdb under 2021. Library prep was done by 5' RACE. Sequenced on a NextSeq 500. Starting from the raw public reads, TCRdb applied fastp trimming at Q25, assembled clones with MiXCR and retained in-frame beta chains. Merged by CDR3 protein, the rows form single entries marked with the most common genes and DNA. The sample has some 46,000 distinct CDR3 sequences on record, 5.5% to 6.5% of them singletons. The top ten constitute around 12% of the sample. Sequenced input: whole blood. These receptors came from an adult who was a healthcare worker with PCR-confirmed SARS-CoV-2 infection or an uninfected control (not recorded which).

This clonotype appeared many times. The chain combines TRBV28 with TRBJ2-5; D remains ambiguous. The CDR3 length is 11 residues. Germline V gives CDR1 MDHEN, CDR2 SYDVKM. Between the trimmed V and J ends, which lost 9 bases and 5 bases, there was a span of 10 bases. CDR3 in DNA: TGTGCCAGTTGCTCATCTGAGACCCAGTACTTC. Translating it yields CASCSSETQYF.

This clonotype was seen repeatedly, ten times or more. The rearrangement joins TRBV7-9 to TRBJ2-2, with TRBD2 identical over 13 bases. The length of the CDR3 is 17 residues. With V trimmed by 5 bases and J by 4 bases, 7 bases remained unmatched. Germline lookup yields CDR1 SEHNR and CDR2 FQNEAQ (reference sequence). CDR3 in DNA: TGTGCCAGCAGCCCTACACGACTAGCGGGGGGCACCGGGGAGCTGTTTTTT. It is translated as CASSPTRLAGGTGELFF.

The CDR3 reads CASRKDPFGELFF. CDR3 nucleotides: TGTGCCAGCAGAAAAGACCCCTTCGGGGAGCTGTTTTTT. The V and J genes are TRBV12-3 or TRBV12-4 and TRBJ2-2; D ambiguous. The CDR3 sequence is 13 residues long. V shed 6 bases and J shed 7 bases, with 12 bases lying between them.

Ten or more counts support this clonotype. This chain links TRBV20-1 with TRBJ1-2; tentatively, D is TRBD1 (6 bases). Trimming took off 7 bases at V and 7 bases at J, with 19 bases between the two ends. This CDR3 is 13 amino acids long. Germline V CDR1 and CDR2: DFQATT, SNEGSKA (reference sequence). In DNA form, the CDR3 reads TGCAGTGTCAGACTGGGGGCGGCAGGTGGCTACACCTTC. It codes for CSVRLGAAGGYTF.

This clonotype occurred a few times. This chain links TRBV27 with TRBJ1-4; no firm D call. Germline CDR1 reads MNHEY; CDR2 reads SMNVEV (reference sequence). V was pared by 5 bases and J by 0 bases, with 4 bases between. This CDR3 has 13 residues. CDR3 nucleotide sequence: TGTGCCAGCAGTCACACAACTAATGAAAAACTGTTTTTT. Protein: CASSHTTNEKLFF. The complete variable domain, with remaining parts taken from reference TRBV27 and TRBJ1-4, reads EAQVTQNPRYLITVTGKKLTVTCSQNMNHEYMSWYRQDPGLGLRQIYYSMNVEVTDKGDVPEGYKVSRKEKRNFPLILESPSPNQTSLYFCASSHTTNEKLFFGSGTQLSVL.

This clonotype was recorded at least ten times. The chain carries TRBV4-3 and TRBJ2-7; 11 bases agree with TRBD2. The CDR3 has 16 amino acids. Germline V gene data show CDR1 as LGHNA and CDR2 as YSLEER. V trimming: 4 bases; J trimming: 5 bases; junction bases outside the gene matches: 10. CDR3 residues: CASSRNLAGGLDEQYF. The CDR3 DNA is TGCGCCAGCAGCCGCAACTTAGCGGGGGGGCTGGACGAGCAGTACTTC.

J is TRBJ2-3 and V is TRBV11-2; D possibly corresponds to TRBD2 (6 bases). This CDR3 is built from 14 residues. Germline CDR1 is SGHAT and CDR2 is FQNNGV. Trimming stripped 4 bases from V and 2 bases from J, with 10 bases between. As DNA, the CDR3 is TGTGCCAGCAGCTCGGGACTTCCCACAGATACGCAGTATTTT. Its translation: CASSSGLPTDTQYF.

The table lists this clonotype with many counts. This chain connects TRBV7-2 to TRBJ1-5; TRBD1 matches 7 bases. This CDR3 spans 15 amino acids. V dropped 5 bases and J dropped 4; count of bases not matched to a gene: 8. Germline loops: CDR1 SGHTA, CDR2 FQGNSA. The CDR3 is CASSTRQGPNQPQHF. The CDR3 DNA is TGTGCCAGCAGCACTAGACAGGGTCCGAATCAGCCCCAGCATTTT.

The sample holds many counts of this clonotype. The chain links TRBV7-2 to TRBJ2-3; TRBD2 aligns across 8 bases. The V segment lost 4 bases and the J segment 0 bases; nucleotides outside the gene matches: 9. The CDR3 runs to 17 residues. Germline V gene data show CDR1 as SGHTA and CDR2 as FQGNSA. CDR3 amino acids: CASSSSGGYPSTDTQYF. CDR3 DNA sequence: TGTGCCAGCAGCTCCTCGGGGGGGTACCCTAGCACAGATACGCAGTATTTT.